A single sample is the source of the 21 T cell receptor beta chains below, sequenced in a study of blood T cells in healthy people across ages. A second PCR, run for about 7 to 12 cycles, used a sample-barcoded 5' primer plus a J-beta primer mix. TCRdb re-called the 5' RACE reads with MiXCR, one entry per CDR3 protein. Found here are about 1.6 million distinct CDR3 sequences, almost 35% of them singletons; the top ten hold 11%. Sequencing was done on a sample of blood. The receptors shown here come from a woman in her 30s in good health.

Notes on this clonotype: This may arise from a read error, as a much more abundant clone is one base away. The rearrangement uses TRBV30 and TRBJ1-1, with TRBD1 matching 8 bases. The CDR3 covers 13 residues. Trimming removed 0 bases from V and 3 bases from J; junction bases left unmatched: 0. Germline CDR1 and CDR2: GTSNPN and SVGIG (reference sequence). The CDR3: CAWSVQGDTEAFF. CDR3 in DNA: TGTGCCTGGAGTGTACAGGGGGACACTGAAGCTTTCTTT.

The rearrangement joins TRBV4-2 to TRBJ2-2; 8 bases agree with TRBD2. Germline lookup yields CDR1 LGHNA and CDR2 YNFKEQ. After removal of 3 bases from V and 7 bases from J, the junction contained 13 bases not matched to a gene. CDR3 length equals 17 residues. This chain's CDR3 is CASSQPWREDRGGELFF. CDR3 bases: TGTGCCAGCAGCCAGCCTTGGCGGGAGGACCGCGGCGGGGAGCTGTTTTTT.

The chain combines TRBV18 with TRBJ1-4; D is ambiguous. Between the trimmed V and J ends, which lost 2 bases and 8 bases, there was a span of 6 bases. This CDR3 has 12 amino acids. Germline lookup yields CDR1 KGHSH and CDR2 LQKENI. In DNA form, the CDR3 reads TGTGCCAGCTCACCAAGGGCCGAAAAACTGTTTTTT. Amino acid sequence: CASSPRAEKLFF. The whole variable domain, remainder taken from reference TRBV18 and TRBJ1-4, is NAGVMQNPRHLVRRRGQEARLRCSPMKGHSHVYWYRQLPEEGLKFMVYLQKENIIDESGMPKERFSAEFPKEGPSILRIQQVVRGDSAAYFCASSPRAEKLFFGSGTQLSVL.

Comments on this clonotype: This may be a read error, as it is one base from a much larger clone. The chain couples TRBV4-2 to TRBJ2-1; D is uncertain. V lost 5 bases and J lost 7, with 12 bases in between. CDR1 is LGHNA and CDR2 is YNFKEQ in the germline V gene. CDR3 length equals 13 residues. In DNA, the CDR3 is TGTGCCAGCAGCAATAGACCCGAGAATGAGCAGTTCTTC. This codes for CASSNRPENEQFF.

The V call is TRBV12-3 or TRBV12-4, the J call TRBJ2-4; D remains ambiguous. The V end was cut by 4 bases, the J end by 3 bases, with 10 bases between. The CDR3 is 14 residues long. The CDR3 bases are TGTGCCAGCAGTTACCAGGCAAACAAAAACATTCAGTACTTC. Its translation is CASSYQANKNIQYF.

CDR3 in DNA: TGTGCCAGCAGCTTAGGGGTCCCGGCTAATGAAAAACTGTTTTTT. It yields the protein CASSLGVPANEKLFF. This sequence joins TRBV7-9 and TRBJ1-4; D ambiguous. With 1 base removed from V and 3 bases from J, the gap between germline ends came to 9 bases. This CDR3 comprises 15 residues. Germline loops: CDR1 SEHNR, CDR2 FQNEAQ (reference sequence).

As concerns this clonotype: One junction end disagrees with the germline gene, perhaps due to a read error. The chain joins TRBV9 to TRBJ2-1; D may be TRBD1 (6 bases). Germline V gene data show CDR1 as SGDLS and CDR2 as YYNGEE. The length of the CDR3 is 13 residues. The chain's CDR3 is CACSVGQYNEQFF. The CDR3 DNA reads TGTGCCTGCAGCGTAGGACAGTACAATGAGCAGTTCTTC.

CDR3 nucleotides: TGCAGTGCGGGGGACAGGATGGGGTTCTACGAGCAGTACTTC. This codes for CSAGDRMGFYEQYF. The V gene is TRBV20-1, the J gene TRBJ2-7; TRBD1 matches at 8 bases. The CDR3 length is 14 residues. V trimming: 6 bases; J trimming: 3 bases; junction bases outside the gene matches: 10. CDR1 and CDR2 (germline): DFQATT, SNEGSKA (reference sequence).

The chain has TRBV9 and TRBJ1-4; the D is unclear. With 0 bases removed from V and 6 bases from J, the gap between germline ends came to 6 bases. Per germline, CDR1 SGDLS and CDR2 YYNGEE. The CDR3 is 13 residues long. In DNA form, the CDR3 reads TGTGCCAGCAGCGTAGGGCGGGATGAAAAACTGTTTTTT. It translates to CASSVGRDEKLFF.

With respect to this clonotype: Its ends do not fully match the called genes, so a read error is possible. The V and J genes are TRBV11-2 and TRBJ2-7; tentatively, D is TRBD1 or TRBD2 (7 bases each). The germline gives CDR1 SGHAT, CDR2 FQNNGV. This CDR3 is built from 16 residues. The CDR3 DNA is TGTGCCAGTAGAGACAGGGTCAGGGGGGGATCCTGCGAGCAGTACTTC. As protein: CASRDRVRGGSCEQYF.

The chain couples TRBV20-1 to TRBJ1-1; no clear D gene. The V gene lost 2 bases and the J gene lost 3 bases, with 10 bases spanning the gap. Germline V gene sequence: CDR1 DFQATT, CDR2 SNEGSKA (reference sequence). The CDR3 sequence is 13 residues long. Here the CDR3 DNA reads TGCAGTGCTAGACGGGAAAGGGACACTGAAGCTTTCTTT. Amino acids: CSARRERDTEAFF.

The rearrangement uses TRBV27 and TRBJ2-5; TRBD2 matches 15 bases. The J segment lost 9 bases and the V segment lost 3 bases, leaving 14 bases of the junction unmatched. CDR3 size: 18 residues. Germline assignment: CDR1 MNHEY and CDR2 SMNVEV (reference sequence). In DNA, the CDR3 is TGTGCCAGCAGTTTGGAAAGCCCCGGACTAGCGGGAGGGCCAGCCCAGTACTTC. It is translated as CASSLESPGLAGGPAQYF.

The V call is TRBV30, the J call TRBJ1-1; D uncertain. The CDR3 is made up of 16 amino acids. The germline V gene has CDR1 GTSNPN and CDR2 SVGIG (reference sequence). Trimming stripped 0 bases from V and 0 bases from J, with 14 bases between. CDR3 sequence reads: CAWSVFRRTVNTEAFF. The DNA of the CDR3 is TGTGCCTGGAGTGTATTCCGCCGGACGGTGAACACTGAAGCTTTCTTT.

The chain joins TRBV29-1 to TRBJ1-5; the D gene is possibly TRBD1 (6 bases). Germline values: CDR1 SQVTM, CDR2 ANQGSEA. The CDR3 runs 14 residues. The V end was cut by 4 bases, the J end by 4 bases, with 14 bases between. In nucleotides, the CDR3 is TGCAGCGTTGCCTGGGGGCAGGGGAATCAGCCCCAGCATTTT. Translated: CSVAWGQGNQPQHF.

This chain uses TRBV11-2 with TRBJ2-7; 7 bases fit TRBD1. Germline V gene data show CDR1 as SGHAT and CDR2 as FQNNGV. J lost 3 bases, V lost 8 bases, and 10 bases had no gene match. The CDR3 contains 14 residues. The CDR3: CASDDRDRHYEQYF. CDR3 sequence (DNA): TGTGCCAGCGACGATCGGGACAGACACTACGAGCAGTACTTC.

V is TRBV20-1 and J is TRBJ2-2; D remains ambiguous. The V and J ends lost 2 bases and 0 bases respectively, with 16 bases between them. This CDR3 is 17 amino acids long. Germline CDR1 reads DFQATT; CDR2 reads SNEGSKA (reference sequence). The chain's CDR3 is CSARPDEGRPNTGELFF. CDR3 in DNA: TGCAGTGCTAGACCCGACGAAGGACGTCCGAACACCGGGGAGCTGTTTTTT.

This clonotype was counted only a few times. The V gene is TRBV4-2, the J gene TRBJ1-5; D remains unclear. The V end was cut by 0 bases, the J end by 7 bases, with 13 bases between. Per the germline V gene, CDR1 is LGHNA and CDR2 is YNFKEQ. This CDR3 has 15 amino acids. The CDR3 spells CASSQEGASGQPQHF. The CDR3 DNA sequence: TGTGCCAGCAGCCAAGAAGGCGCGTCCGGCCAGCCCCAGCATTTT.

This clonotype was found a few times. The chain is built from TRBV28 and TRBJ2-5, with D maybe TRBD2 (5 bases). V gave up 5 bases and J gave up 3 bases, with 13 bases separating them. Germline CDR1 is MDHEN and CDR2 is SYDVKM. This CDR3 has 14 amino acids. CDR3 sequence reads: CASSQRRTKETQYF. CDR3 nucleotide sequence: TGTGCCAGCAGTCAGCGGCGGACCAAAGAGACCCAGTACTTC.

The chain joins TRBV7-8 to TRBJ2-2; weak D call: TRBD1 (5 bases). Germline assignment: CDR1 SGHVS and CDR2 FQNEAQ. The CDR3 is 14 residues long. V was clipped by 6 bases and J by 0 bases, with 8 bases between them. The CDR3 sequence: CASSRQTNTGELFF. The CDR3 DNA is TGTGCCAGCAGTCGACAGACGAACACCGGGGAGCTGTTTTTT.

The genes are TRBV12-3 or TRBV12-4 and TRBJ1-2, with TRBD1 matching over 9 bases. The CDR3 spans 14 residues. The junction had 11 bases not matched to a gene; V was cut back by 7 bases and J by 8 bases. In DNA, the CDR3 is TGTGCCAGCACCATAGATGGGACAGGGAAAGGCTACACCTTC. This sequence encodes CASTIDGTGKGYTF.

V gene TRBV7-2 combines with J gene TRBJ2-4, with D perhaps assigned TRBD1 or TRBD2 (5 bases each). Germline V gene data show CDR1 as SGHTA and CDR2 as FQGNSA. The CDR3 is 14 amino acids. Deletions cut 5 bases from V and 1 base from J, with 9 bases between. CDR3 nucleotide sequence: TGTGCCAGCAGCCCTTGGGGGGCCAAAAACATTCAGTACTTC. Its protein product is CASSPWGAKNIQYF.